This note documents a single T cell receptor beta chain sequence. Its antigen target is currently unknown. There are no base qualities to consult, and no much larger clone falls within one base. Counted from cysteine to phenylalanine, this CDR3 has 15 amino acids. The only DNA kept is the CDR3, 45 bases in frame from the first base. The germline V gene (reference sequence) gives CDR1 as GTSNPN and CDR2 as SVGIG. The germline V and J ends show losses of 3 bases and 10 bases respectively, and no gene match explains 9 bases of the junction. This sample was taken from a study of OX40 agonist ivuxolimab in advanced cancers. Broadly, across the study: Ivuxolimab was an agonistic, fully human IgG2 monoclonal antibody directed against OX40 (CD134), a costimulatory receptor. In the dose-escalation cohort, roughly four fifths of patients were male, and the mean age was about 55 years, with a range of roughly 20 to 85. Patients were allowed to have had prior anti-PD-1, anti-PD-L1 or anti-CTLA-4 therapy, and about 40% of the dose-escalation patients had been treated with checkpoint inhibitors. The point of sequencing TCRbeta in the periphery was to test whether ivuxolimab changed TCR sequence diversity and drove clonal T-cell expansion. Partial responses were achieved by three dose-escalation patients, of whom one had hepatocellular carcinoma and two had cutaneous melanoma. Among the roughly 50 dose-escalation patients, about 19 had hepatocellular carcinoma, about 15 melanoma, 9 renal cell carcinoma and 9 head and neck cancer. The paper describes the monotherapy dose-escalation part (N ≈ 50 patients) of the phase I trial of ivuxolimab. Intravenous ivuxolimab was administered to patients every 2 weeks at six dose levels: 0.01, 0.1, 0.3, 1.5, 3 and 10 mg/kg. The paper's findings and limits, for the study overall: After ivuxolimab, CD8+ T cells had more expanded clones than CD4+ T cells on average. At doses of 0.1 to 3.0 mg/kg, clonal expansion of both CD4+ and CD8+ blood T cells was observed from baseline to week 6. In the 0.1-3.0 mg/kg groups, partial responders had among the lowest normalized peripheral clonal expansion, particularly in CD8+ T cells. Low levels of normalized T-cell clonal expansion were also seen in some patients who did not respond. The antigen specificity of the clonally expanded peripheral T cells was not determined.

To sequence the TCRbeta CDR3 region, genomic DNA was isolated from the sorted cells. The immunoSEQ Assay was used for sequencing of TCRbeta CDR3 regions. What TCRdb holds here is the immuneACCESS table cut down to in-frame rearrangements. Part of the clones is not present; checked against another copy, under half of the missing clones reflect an unresolved V gene, and the others are unexplained. The sample has some 70,000 clones on record, 75% to 95% of them singletons. Jointly, the top ten make up roughly 1% of the sample. Patients with a history of autoimmune disease or receiving systemic immunosuppression were excluded from the trial. Peripheral blood for TCR sequencing was drawn from every dose cohort at baseline, at cycle 4 day 1 and at cycle 7 day 1. Samples came from an open-label, multicenter, first-in-human phase I dose-escalation trial of ivuxolimab. The trial enrolled adults with locally advanced or metastatic head and neck squamous cell, hepatocellular, melanoma or renal cell carcinoma. Before TCR sequencing, CD4+ and CD8+ T cells were separately sorted from peripheral blood.

This specimen consisted of CD4+ or CD8+ T cells sorted from blood, obtained in a trial of the OX40 agonist ivuxolimab. This receptor was obtained from an adult with an advanced solid tumor such as melanoma, head and neck, liver or kidney cancer. This sequence uses TRBV30 and TRBJ1-6, with TRBD1 identical over 10 junction bases. The DNA reads as follows: TGTGCCTGGAGGGGACCGGGACAGGGGACCTCACCCCTCCACTTT. Its protein reads: CAWRGPGQGTSPLHF.